This T cell receptor (beta chain) was identified during a study of blood T cell repertoires in COVID-19. This clone was detected only once. Profiling relied on immunoSEQ multiplex PCR, and the TCRdb table lists in-frame clones only, not all of them. Of 130,000 to 150,000 clones in the sample, roughly 89% were seen once. Germline assignment: CDR1 SGHRS and CDR2 YFSETQ. CDR3 size: 12 residues. V lost 0 bases, J lost 7 bases, and 8 bases lay in between. The rearrangement links TRBV5-1 to TRBJ2-7; TRBD2 might be the D (6 bases). Sequencing was carried out using PBMCs or T cells enriched from blood (not recorded which). The sequence was collected from a woman in her fifties or sixties who had been exposed to COVID-19. The CDR3 loop reads CASSLEAGEQYF. CDR3 sequence (DNA): TGCGCCAGCAGCTTGGAGGCGGGAGAGCAGTACTTC.